This T cell receptor (beta chain) originates from a study of blood T cell repertoires in COVID-19. In the study overall: Material from acute and convalescent COVID-19 was sourced from the United States, Italy and Spain. T cells, B-cell-depleted T cells, or PBMCs provided the cDNA or gDNA that served as material.

Per the study methods: Amplification of reference gene primers provided the estimated nucleated cell counts. Produced via immunoSEQ multiplex PCR; TCRdb's table is partial and in-frame only. V, J and clone size are those of that table, while D and trimming were read from the DNA. The table has more than 95,000 clones, about 80% seen once. Germline loops: CDR1 MNHEY, CDR2 SVGEGT. Trimming removed 6 bases from V and 6 bases from J; junction bases left unmatched: 13. The CDR3 has 16 residues. The sample consisted of peripheral blood. The chain joins TRBV6-2 or TRBV6-3 to TRBJ2-2, with 7 bases fitting TRBD1. The source of this sequence is a woman aged 65 to 85 with acute or convalescent COVID-19. The CDR3 loop is CASSPPIRQGAGELFF. The CDR3 bases are TGTGCCAGCAGCCCTCCGATCCGACAGGGTGCCGGGGAGCTGTTTTTT.